This TCR beta chain was captured in a study of cytomegalovirus exposure and HLA in healthy donors. This CDR3 has 14 amino acids. The germline V gene encodes CDR1 SGHRS and CDR2 YFSETQ. The V end was cut by 5 bases, the J end by 0 bases, with 11 bases between. PCR primers comprised 60 Vbeta and 13 Jbeta primers. Sequencing was performed with immunoSEQ multiplex PCR; in TCRdb, only in-frame clones are kept and a portion is missing. The sample holds just over 150,000 clones; around 84% are singletons and the top ten take about 2%. This clonotype was obtained from a man between 18 and 35 years old in good health and CMV-seropositive. The J gene is TRBJ1-1, the V gene TRBV5-1; no firm D call. The source material was PBMCs. The chain's CDR3 is CASSYGSMNTEAFF. CDR3 coding DNA: TGCGCCAGCAGTTACGGGTCCATGAACACTGAAGCTTTCTTT.